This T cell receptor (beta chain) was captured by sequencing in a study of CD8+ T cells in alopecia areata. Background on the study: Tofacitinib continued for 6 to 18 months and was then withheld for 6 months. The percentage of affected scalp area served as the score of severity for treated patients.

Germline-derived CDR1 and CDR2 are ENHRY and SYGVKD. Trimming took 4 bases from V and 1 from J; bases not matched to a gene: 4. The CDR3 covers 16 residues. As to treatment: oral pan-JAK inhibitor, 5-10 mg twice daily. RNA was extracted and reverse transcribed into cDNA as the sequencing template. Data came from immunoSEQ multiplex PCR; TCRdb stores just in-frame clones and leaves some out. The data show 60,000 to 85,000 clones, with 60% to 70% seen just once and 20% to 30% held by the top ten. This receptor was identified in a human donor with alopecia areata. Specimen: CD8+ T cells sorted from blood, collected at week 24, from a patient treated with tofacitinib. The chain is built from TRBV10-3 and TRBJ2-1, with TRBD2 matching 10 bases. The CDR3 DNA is TGTGCCATCAGTGCCTGGACTAGCGGATCCTACAATGAGCAGTTCTTC. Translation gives CAISAWTSGSYNEQFF.